The present TCR beta chain was sequenced within a study of blood T cell repertoires in COVID-19. In the study overall: Samples taken during acute and convalescent COVID-19 were collected in the United States, Italy and Spain. PBMCs, B-cell-depleted T cells, or T cells were the source of the cDNA or gDNA that made up the material.

In the original workflow: Reference gene primer amplification yielded estimated nucleated cell counts. Assay used: immunoSEQ multiplex PCR; TCRdb lists only in-frame clones, some missing. The V and J calls and clone size are taken from that table; D and trimming were inferred from the DNA. Among about 160,000 clones listed, around 84% were seen once. The J segment lost 8 bases and the V segment lost 3 bases, leaving 9 bases of the junction unmatched. Germline V gene data show CDR1 as SGHRS and CDR2 as YFSETQ. The CDR3 extends over 15 amino acids. The rearrangement links TRBV5-1 to TRBJ1-4; TRBD1 agrees at 8 bases. The sample consisted of peripheral blood. The source is a middle-aged man with acute or convalescent COVID-19. The CDR3 nucleotides read TGCGCCAGCAGCTCGAATACAGGGGGAGGAGAAAAACTGTTTTTT. Protein sequence: CASSSNTGGGEKLFF.